Each of the 14 T cell receptor beta chains below was sequenced from the same sample in a study of blood T cells in healthy people across ages. With a J-beta primer mix and a sample-barcoded 5' primer, a second PCR ran about 6 to 11 cycles. TCRdb ran MiXCR on the 5' RACE reads and lists one entry per CDR3 protein. The repertoire holds some 890,000 distinct CDR3 sequences, with about 27% as singletons. The same sample was also studied in work on T cells of mothers and their children.

Input material: blood. The receptors shown here come from a woman in her forties in good health.

The chain links TRBV10-3 to TRBJ1-6, with 10 bases that match TRBD1. CDR3 length: 14 amino acids. J gave up 7 bases and V 5 bases, and 2 bases lay outside the gene matches. CDR1 ENHRY and CDR2 SYGVKD come from the germline V gene. CDR3 sequence (DNA): TGTGCCATCAGTCGACAGGGGGCGAATTCACCCCTCCACTTT. Translation gives CAISRQGANSPLHF.

This clonotype has just a few counts. The chain links TRBV7-2 to TRBJ2-1, with 16 bases that match TRBD2. Per germline, CDR1 SGHTA and CDR2 FQGNSA. CDR3 length equals 17 residues. V shed 5 bases, J shed 7 bases, and the junction held 8 bases outside the gene matches. The CDR3 loop is CASSTGLAGGLRNEQFF. The CDR3 DNA reads TGTGCCAGCAGCACGGGACTAGCGGGGGGGCTTAGGAATGAGCAGTTCTTC.

This clonotype was seen a handful of times. V is TRBV20-1 and J is TRBJ1-2; tentative D call: TRBD1 (6 bases). Germline loops: CDR1 DFQATT, CDR2 SNEGSKA (reference sequence). This CDR3 is built from 15 residues. V lost 6 bases and J 3 bases, leaving 20 bases between the germline ends. The CDR3 spells CSAPRGQYGDYGYTF. The CDR3 DNA follows: TGCAGTGCCCCGAGGGGACAATACGGTGACTATGGCTACACCTTC.

This clonotype was detected a few times. The chain links TRBV5-4 to TRBJ2-7, with 10 positions matching TRBD1. Per germline, CDR1 SGHNT and CDR2 YYREEE (reference sequence). CDR3 size: 14 residues. After removal of 9 bases from V and 2 bases from J, the junction contained 8 bases not matched to a gene. CDR3 nucleotide sequence: TGTGCCACCAGACCGGGACAGGGGACCTACGAGCAGTACTTC. Translating it yields CATRPGQGTYEQYF.

This clonotype was counted a few times. V usage is TRBV20-1 and J usage is TRBJ2-6, with TRBD2 matching 12 bases. This CDR3 spans 16 amino acids. From germline, CDR1 is DFQATT and CDR2 SNEGSKA (reference sequence). Trimming at V came to 5 bases and at J to 0 bases, leaving 2 bases not matched to a gene. The CDR3 loop reads CSAPGLAGSGANVLTF. The CDR3 DNA reads as TGCAGTGCTCCGGGACTAGCGGGCTCTGGGGCCAACGTCCTGACTTTC.

The V gene is TRBV10-2, the J gene TRBJ1-2; possibly TRBD1 for D (5 bases). Germline CDR1 reads WSHSY; CDR2 reads SAAADI. This CDR3 is 13 amino acids long. Trimming shortened V by 8 bases and J by 8 bases, and 18 bases separated the two germline ends. CDR3 sequence: CASSGASSSGYTF. The CDR3 region has the DNA TGCGCCAGCTCTGGGGCTAGTTCCTCCGGCTACACCTTC.

This chain links TRBV7-8 with TRBJ2-7; 8 positions agree with TRBD1. Germline V gene data show CDR1 as SGHVS and CDR2 as FQNEAQ. V shed 5 bases, J shed 3 bases, and the junction held 6 bases outside the gene matches. This CDR3 spans 14 amino acids. The CDR3 spells CASSVGTGYYEQYF. The CDR3 DNA reads TGTGCCAGCAGCGTCGGGACAGGATACTACGAGCAGTACTTC.

Regarding this clonotype: It is likely a read error, because the conserved phenylalanine at the end of the CDR3 is missing. CDR3 nucleotide sequence: TGCAGTGCCCTGAGGGGGCGAGCGACCCTTCAAGAGACCCAGTACGTC. It codes for CSALRGRATLQETQYV. The chain links TRBV20-1 to TRBJ2-5; TRBD1 aligns across 7 bases. V was clipped by 6 bases and J by 2 bases; unmatched bases: 15. In germline, CDR1 is DFQATT, CDR2 SNEGSKA (reference sequence). CDR3 length: 16 residues.

The chain combines TRBV7-9 with TRBJ2-5; TRBD1 is a possible D gene (5 bases). CDR3 length equals 15 residues. The V and J ends lost 1 base and 5 bases respectively, with 14 bases between them. The germline gives CDR1 SEHNR, CDR2 FQNEAQ (reference sequence). DNA for the CDR3: TGTGCCAGCAGCTTAGGACCGACAGTTGGGGAGACCCAGTACTTC. This sequence encodes CASSLGPTVGETQYF.

The chain recombines TRBV7-2 with TRBJ2-1; D uncertain. Trimming cost V 3 bases and J 5 bases, with 8 bases left between them. The CDR3 has 13 residues. Germline-derived CDR1 and CDR2 are SGHTA and FQGNSA. The CDR3 reads CASSFWGNNEQFF. The CDR3, as DNA: TGTGCCAGCAGCTTCTGGGGAAACAATGAGCAGTTCTTC.

This clonotype showed up just a few times. The chain recombines TRBV5-1 with TRBJ1-2; D unclear. The germline V and J ends were trimmed by 2 bases and 6 bases, with 11 bases remaining between them. CDR1 is SGHRS, CDR2 YFSETQ, per germline. This CDR3 region has 13 residues. The CDR3 protein is CASSLNRENGYTF. CDR3 nucleotides: TGCGCCAGCAGCTTAAACAGAGAAAATGGCTACACCTTC.

The chain is built from TRBV9 and TRBJ2-7; possible D gene TRBD1, 6 bases. The CDR3 is 15 residues long. V lost 0 bases and J 2 bases, leaving 12 bases between the germline ends. Germline V gene data show CDR1 as SGDLS and CDR2 as YYNGEE. CDR3 bases: TGTGCCAGCAGCGTAGACGGGACACGGGCCTACGAGCAGTACTTC. It encodes CASSVDGTRAYEQYF.

For this clonotype: A read error may produce the germline difference seen at one junction end. This sequence joins TRBV7-2 and TRBJ1-4; TRBD1 is a possible D gene (6 bases). The length of the CDR3 is 15 residues. Germline lookup yields CDR1 SGHTA and CDR2 FQGNSA. The CDR3 here is CASSRSGATNEKRFF. The CDR3 DNA follows: TGTGCCAGCAGCCGGTCGGGGGCAACTAATGAAAAACGGTTTTTT.

The gene calls are TRBV3-1 and TRBJ1-3, with a weak D call TRBD1 (6 bases). Germline loops: CDR1 LGHDT, CDR2 YNNKEL (reference sequence). The V and J ends lost 1 base and 5 bases respectively, with 9 bases between them. CDR3 length: 14 residues. CDR3 sequence reads: CASSQGTARNTIYF. The CDR3, as DNA: TGTGCCAGCAGCCAAGGGACAGCTCGAAACACCATATATTTT.